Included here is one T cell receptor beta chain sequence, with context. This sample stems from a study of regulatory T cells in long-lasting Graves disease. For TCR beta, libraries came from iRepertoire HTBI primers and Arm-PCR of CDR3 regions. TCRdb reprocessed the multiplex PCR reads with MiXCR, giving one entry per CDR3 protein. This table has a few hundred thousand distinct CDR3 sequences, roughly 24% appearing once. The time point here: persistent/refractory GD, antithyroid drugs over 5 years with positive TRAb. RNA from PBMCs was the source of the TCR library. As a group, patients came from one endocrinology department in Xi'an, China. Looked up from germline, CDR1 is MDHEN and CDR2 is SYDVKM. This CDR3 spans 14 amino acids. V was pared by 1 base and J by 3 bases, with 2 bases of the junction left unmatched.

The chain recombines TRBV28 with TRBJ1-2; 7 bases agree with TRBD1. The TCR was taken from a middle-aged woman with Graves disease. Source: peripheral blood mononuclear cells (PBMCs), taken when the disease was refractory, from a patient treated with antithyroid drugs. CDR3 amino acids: CASSLSGTDYGYTF. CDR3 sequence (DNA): TGTGCCAGCAGTTTATCCGGGACAGACTATGGCTACACCTTC.